The table lists the clone carrying this TCR beta chain with many counts. This specimen comes from a study of regulatory T cells in long-lasting Graves disease. This sample's time point: newly diagnosed GD, antithyroid drugs for less than 3 months. PBMC RNA was the source of the TCR library. CDR3 length: 14 residues. V lost 3 bases and J lost 1; bases outside the gene matches: 5. Germline CDR1 and CDR2: DFQATT and SNEGSKA (reference sequence). Arm-PCR of CDR3 regions and iRepertoire HTBI primers were the basis on which TCR beta libraries were built. TCRdb re-called the multiplex PCR reads with MiXCR, one entry per CDR3 protein. This sample has hundreds of thousands of distinct CDR3 sequences, with about a sixth found just once. These data were also reused for a study on T cells in Graves' hyperthyroidism and ophthalmopathy.

Specimen: peripheral blood mononuclear cells (PBMCs), collected at new diagnosis, from a patient treated with antithyroid drugs. The TCR originated in a woman younger than 45 with Graves disease. V usage is TRBV20-1 and J usage is TRBJ2-7; 8 nucleotides align to TRBD1. The CDR3 DNA reads as TGCAGTGCTAGCGTCACAGGGGGATCCTACGAGCAGTACTTC. Translated, it gives CSASVTGGSYEQYF.